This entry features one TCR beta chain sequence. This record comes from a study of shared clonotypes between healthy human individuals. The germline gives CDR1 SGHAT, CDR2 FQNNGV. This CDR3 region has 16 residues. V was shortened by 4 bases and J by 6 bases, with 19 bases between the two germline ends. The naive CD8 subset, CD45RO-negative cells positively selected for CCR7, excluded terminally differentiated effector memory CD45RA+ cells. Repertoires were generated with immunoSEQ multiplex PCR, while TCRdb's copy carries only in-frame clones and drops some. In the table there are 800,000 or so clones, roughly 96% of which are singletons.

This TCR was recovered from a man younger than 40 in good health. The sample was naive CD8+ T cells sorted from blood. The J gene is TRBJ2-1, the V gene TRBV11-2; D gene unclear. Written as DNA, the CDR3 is TGTGCCAGCAGCTCCAGCTTGGAAGAGCTGAGCAATGAGCAGTTCTTC. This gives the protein CASSSSLEELSNEQFF. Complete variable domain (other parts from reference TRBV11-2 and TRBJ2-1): EAGVAQSPRYKIIEKRQSVAFWCNPISGHATLYWYQQILGQGPKLLIQFQNNGVVDDSQLPKDRFSAERLKGVDSTLKIQPAKLEDSAVYLCASSSSLEELSNEQFFGPGTRLTVL.